Each of the 13 T cell receptor beta chains below was sequenced from the same sample in a study of OX40 agonist ivuxolimab in advanced cancers. The repertoire was sequenced with immunoSEQ multiplex PCR; TCRdb's copy has only in-frame clones and lacks some. In the table there are fewer than 130,000 clones, roughly 87% of which are singletons. Sequenced material: CD4+ or CD8+ T cells sorted from blood, taken in a trial of the OX40 agonist ivuxolimab. All receptors derive from an adult with an advanced solid tumor such as melanoma, head and neck, liver or kidney cancer.

V gene TRBV4-2 combines with J gene TRBJ1-5, with TRBD1 matching over 8 bases. Trimming cost V 3 bases and J 6 bases; bases outside gene matches: 7. The germline CDR1 and CDR2 sequences are LGHNA and YNFKEQ. CDR3 length: 15 amino acids. The CDR3 region is CASSHSAGGAQPQHF. The DNA of the CDR3 is TGTGCCAGCAGCCATTCCGCAGGGGGCGCTCAGCCCCAGCATTTT.

Remarks on this clone: The sample carries other DNA sequences with the same CDR3. The chain is built from TRBV28 and TRBJ2-7; D not resolved. From germline, CDR1 is MDHEN and CDR2 SYDVKM. The CDR3 contains 12 residues. V gave up 4 bases and J gave up 2 bases, with 6 bases separating them. CDR3 sequence: CASSSHPYEQYF. CDR3 bases: TGTGCCAGCAGTTCTCACCCCTACGAGCAGTACTTC.

The chain employs TRBV28 and TRBJ1-4; perhaps TRBD1 as D (6 bases). The germline gives CDR1 MDHEN, CDR2 SYDVKM. V lost 6 bases to trimming and J lost 2 bases, with 13 bases between them. This CDR3 is 15 amino acids long. CDR3 in amino acids: CASSLKGETNEKLFF. The CDR3 DNA reads as TGTGCCAGCAGCTTAAAGGGGGAGACTAATGAAAAACTGTTTTTT. Complete variable domain (other parts from reference TRBV28 and TRBJ1-4): DVKVTQSSRYLVKRTGEKVFLECVQDMDHENMFWYRQDPGLGLRLIYFSYDVKMKEKGDIPEGYSVSREKKERFSLILESASTNQTSMYLCASSLKGETNEKLFFGSGTQLSVL.

The chain carries TRBV18 and TRBJ1-5; weak D call: TRBD1 (5 bases). Germline V gene sequence: CDR1 KGHSH, CDR2 LQKENI. The CDR3 loop spans 17 amino acids. Trimming cost V 4 bases and J 1 base, with 17 bases left between them. CDR3 sequence: CASSLVARAVSNQPQHF. CDR3 DNA sequence: TGTGCCAGCTCACTTGTAGCCAGGGCTGTGAGCAATCAGCCCCAGCATTTT.

The chain uses TRBV7-9 and TRBJ2-5; 7 positions match TRBD1. The CDR3 covers 14 residues. V lost 4 bases to trimming and J lost 2 bases; unmatched junction nucleotides: 4. CDR1 is SEHNR, CDR2 FQNEAQ, per germline (reference sequence). The CDR3 region is CASSWGTEQETQYF. The CDR3 nucleotides are TGTGCCAGCAGCTGGGGGACAGAACAAGAGACCCAGTACTTC.

V usage is TRBV19 and J usage is TRBJ2-1; 12 bases are a match to TRBD2. V dropped 5 bases and J dropped 0; count of bases not matched to a gene: 5. Looked up from germline, CDR1 is LNHDA and CDR2 is SQIVND (reference sequence). This CDR3 is built from 17 residues. The chain's CDR3 is CASSLEGLAGSYNEQFF. CDR3 in DNA: TGTGCCAGTAGTCTGGAGGGACTAGCGGGCTCCTACAATGAGCAGTTCTTC.

The genes are TRBV11-2 and TRBJ1-2; 7 nucleotides align to TRBD1. In germline, CDR1 is SGHAT, CDR2 FQNNGV. This CDR3 comprises 12 residues. The V segment lost 3 bases and the J segment 8 bases; nucleotides outside the gene matches: 3. In DNA, the CDR3 is TGTGCCAGCAGCTTGGACAGGACGGGCTACACCTTC. Its protein product is CASSLDRTGYTF.

This clone was counted between two and nine times. V is TRBV7-2 and J is TRBJ1-1; a possible D gene is TRBD1 (6 bases). Per the germline V gene, CDR1 is SGHTA and CDR2 is FQGNSA. Trimming removed 3 bases from V and 1 base from J, with 12 bases in between. The CDR3 loop spans 15 amino acids. The chain's CDR3 is CASSLMGGQNTEAFF. The CDR3 bases are TGTGCCAGCAGCTTGATGGGGGGGCAGAACACTGAAGCTTTCTTT.

For this clone: The same CDR3 can be traced to other DNA sequences in this sample. V is TRBV27 and J is TRBJ1-4; D may be TRBD1 (5 bases). This CDR3 is built from 13 residues. The germline V gene encodes CDR1 MNHEY and CDR2 SMNVEV (reference sequence). Deletions cut 3 bases from V and 10 bases from J, with 12 bases between. The CDR3 protein is CASSFGPGRKLFF. The CDR3 coding sequence is TGTGCCAGCAGTTTTGGGCCAGGGAGAAAACTGTTTTTT.

This chain uses TRBV6-5 with TRBJ2-3; TRBD1 might be the D (5 bases). The CDR3 is made up of 14 amino acids. Germline V CDR1 and CDR2: MNHEY, SVGAGI. V lost 4 bases, J lost 0 bases, and 8 bases lay in between. CDR3 bases: TGTGCCAGCAGTTTACAGGACAGCACAGATACGCAGTATTTT. Encoded protein: CASSLQDSTDTQYF.

The gene calls are TRBV4-3 and TRBJ2-3; D uncertain. Germline V CDR1 and CDR2: LGHNA, YSLEER. V lost 4 bases to trimming and J lost 0 bases, with 8 bases between them. This CDR3 spans 14 amino acids. CDR3 bases: TGCGCCAGCAGCCGAGAAGCGAGCACAGATACGCAGTATTTT. Translated: CASSREASTDTQYF.

The chain recombines TRBV4-2 with TRBJ2-7; tentatively, D is TRBD2 (5 bases). Trimming took 0 bases from V and 0 from J, leaving 9 bases between them. From germline, CDR1 is LGHNA and CDR2 YNFKEQ. This CDR3 has 15 amino acids. The CDR3 nucleotides are TGTGCCAGCAGCCAAGAGCGGGCCTCCTCCTACGAGCAGTACTTC. Amino acids: CASSQERASSYEQYF.

This sequence joins TRBV6-5 and TRBJ1-1, with D uncertain. The ends were cut back, 3 bases at V and 0 bases at J, with 8 bases in the middle. CDR1 is MNHEY, CDR2 SVGAGI, per germline. The CDR3 is 14 amino acids. The CDR3 sequence: CASSYSYMNTEAFF. For the CDR3, the DNA is TGTGCCAGCAGTTATTCATACATGAACACTGAAGCTTTCTTT.